The table lists the clone carrying this T cell receptor (beta chain) with many counts. RNA transcripts yielded amplified TCR beta CDR3 regions. The primer set for the first-round RT-PCR of the TCR CDR3 was HTBI. TCRdb redid the calling of the multiplex PCR reads with MiXCR, one entry per CDR3 protein. The top ten clones hold 5% to 7% of a sample with fewer than 650,000 distinct CDR3 sequences, 14% of them seen once. The entry originates in a study of T cells in Graves' hyperthyroidism and ophthalmopathy. Used for diagnoses were clinical symptoms, serum thyroxine and TRAb, thyroid ultrasound and orbital computed tomography. Blood was sampled at initial diagnosis of hyperthyroidism, prior to onset of any ophthalmopathy symptoms. Fresh peripheral blood, approximately 10 ml, yielded the PBMCs. Germline V CDR1 and CDR2: SGHVS, FQNEAQ. CDR3 length equals 12 residues. Trimming stripped 6 bases from V and 4 bases from J, with 9 bases between.

The sequencing sample was made of blood. The rearrangement joins TRBV7-8 to TRBJ1-1; tentatively, D is TRBD1 (5 bases). The TCR comes from a woman younger than 45 with Graves' hyperthyroidism that later progressed to Graves' ophthalmopathy. The CDR3 loop reads CASSWGGTEAFF. The CDR3 region has the DNA TGTGCCAGCAGTTGGGGCGGCACTGAAGCTTTCTTT.